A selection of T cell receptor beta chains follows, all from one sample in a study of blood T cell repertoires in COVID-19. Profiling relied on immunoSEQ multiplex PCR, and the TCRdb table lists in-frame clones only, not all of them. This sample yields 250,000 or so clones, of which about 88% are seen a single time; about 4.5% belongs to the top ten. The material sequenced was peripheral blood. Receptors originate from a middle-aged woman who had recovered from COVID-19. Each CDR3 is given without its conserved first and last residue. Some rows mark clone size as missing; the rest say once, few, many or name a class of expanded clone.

ASSIGQVRGTDTQY	-	14	TRBV19
ASAAGQGWEPQH	-	12	TRBV12-5
ASSINRGTEQY	-	11	TRBV19
ASSVGASGGAAETQY	-	15	TRBV9
ASSKVSGGVGQETQY	-	15	TRBV7-9
ASSMSEKLF	-	9	TRBV19
ASSPSRGGKGDEQY	-	14	TRBV2
ASSLEPYKSLNTEAF	-	15	TRBV7-6
ASSPQEVGTINTGELF	-	16	TRBV18
SVAGTGRYEQY	-	11	TRBV29-1
ASTQGVQGGYGYT	-	13	TRBV19
ASSLGAGGVDPPQH	-	14	TRBV4-1
ASSPPIGGRGQNEQF	-	15	TRBV5-5
ASSLPPVGGTVSYEQY	-	16	TRBV5-1
ASSTTVDTVVPLH	-	13	TRBV5-1
ASSKGGGCSDGYT	-	13	TRBV21-1
ASSQEGGVNNEQF	-	13	TRBV4-2
ATSSDTSNTEAF	-	12	TRBV15
AWSVDSGNTEAF	-	12	TRBV30
ASSRQGSYGYT	once	11	TRBV7-9
ASSYSTATEEQY	-	12	TRBV6-5
ASSYQRDYTGELF	-	13	TRBV6-7
ASSLRPSDVGTDTQY	once	15	TRBV7-6